This section outlines one T cell receptor (beta chain) sequence together with its context. 60 Vbeta and 13 Jbeta primers were used in PCR. Clones were read by immunoSEQ multiplex PCR, and TCRdb kept only the in-frame ones, dropping some. The sample lists around 150,000 clones; roughly 89% were seen once. The data originate from a study of cytomegalovirus exposure and HLA in healthy donors. The length of the CDR3 is 12 residues. Germline V gives CDR1 GTSNPN, CDR2 SVGIG (reference sequence). V lost 4 bases and J lost 2, with 8 bases in between. V gene TRBV30 combines with J gene TRBJ1-1; D gene uncertain. This sequence originates from a woman in her twenties or thirties in good health and CMV-seronegative. The sequencing input was PBMCs. CDR3 amino acids: CAWTDFNTEAFF. CDR3 coding DNA: TGTGCCTGGACAGATTTCAACACTGAAGCTTTCTTT.